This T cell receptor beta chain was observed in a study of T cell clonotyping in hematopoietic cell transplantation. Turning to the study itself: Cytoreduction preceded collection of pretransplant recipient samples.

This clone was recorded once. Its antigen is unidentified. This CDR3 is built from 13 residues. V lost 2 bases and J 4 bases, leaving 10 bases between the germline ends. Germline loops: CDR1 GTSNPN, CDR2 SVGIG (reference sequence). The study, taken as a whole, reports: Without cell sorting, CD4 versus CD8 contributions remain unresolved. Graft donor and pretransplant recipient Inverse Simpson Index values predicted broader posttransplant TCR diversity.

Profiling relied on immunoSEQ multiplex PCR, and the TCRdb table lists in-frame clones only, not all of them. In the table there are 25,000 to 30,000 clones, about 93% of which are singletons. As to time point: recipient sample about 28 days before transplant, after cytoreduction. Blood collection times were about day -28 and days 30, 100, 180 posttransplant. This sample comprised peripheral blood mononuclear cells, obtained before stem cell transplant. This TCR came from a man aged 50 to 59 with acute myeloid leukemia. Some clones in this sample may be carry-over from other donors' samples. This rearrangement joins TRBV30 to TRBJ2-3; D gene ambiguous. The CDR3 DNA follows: TGTGCCTGGAGTTTAGGGATTTCAGATACGCAGTATTTT. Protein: CAWSLGISDTQYF.